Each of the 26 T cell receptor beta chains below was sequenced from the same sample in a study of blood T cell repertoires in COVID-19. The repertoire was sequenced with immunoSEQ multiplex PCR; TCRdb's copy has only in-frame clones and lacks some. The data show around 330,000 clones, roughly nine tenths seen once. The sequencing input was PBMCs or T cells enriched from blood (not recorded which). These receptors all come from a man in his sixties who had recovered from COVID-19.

CDR3 coding DNA: TGTGCCAGTAGTACCCAACAGGGTTCCCTCCCAGGTCAGCCCCAGCATTTT. Protein product: CASSTQQGSLPGQPQHF. V is TRBV19 and J is TRBJ1-5, with TRBD1 as a possible D gene (6 bases). Germline-derived CDR1 and CDR2 are LNHDA and SQIVND (reference sequence). Trimming pared 4 bases from V and 6 bases from J, leaving 22 bases between. This CDR3 region has 17 residues.

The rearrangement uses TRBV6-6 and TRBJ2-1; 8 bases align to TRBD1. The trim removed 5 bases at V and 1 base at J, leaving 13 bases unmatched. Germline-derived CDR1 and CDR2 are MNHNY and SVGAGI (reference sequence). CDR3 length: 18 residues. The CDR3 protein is CASSGSGDGQGSYNEQFF. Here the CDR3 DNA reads TGTGCCAGCAGTGGATCAGGGGACGGACAGGGATCCTACAATGAGCAGTTCTTC.

Here the CDR3 DNA reads TGTGCCAGCAGTTACCCGGGGGAGACCACAGATACGCAGTATTTT. It is translated as CASSYPGETTDTQYF. The chain joins TRBV6-6 to TRBJ2-3; weak D call: TRBD2 (6 bases). CDR1 is MNHNY and CDR2 is SVGAGI in the germline V gene (reference sequence). Trimming pared 2 bases from V and 2 bases from J, leaving 11 bases between. The CDR3 runs to 15 residues.

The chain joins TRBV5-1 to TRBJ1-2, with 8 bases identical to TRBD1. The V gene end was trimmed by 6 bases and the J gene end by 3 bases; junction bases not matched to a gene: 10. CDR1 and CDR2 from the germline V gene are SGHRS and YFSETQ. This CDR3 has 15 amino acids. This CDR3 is CASNIQPTGDYGYTF. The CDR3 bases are TGCGCCAGCAACATTCAACCGACAGGGGACTATGGCTACACCTTC. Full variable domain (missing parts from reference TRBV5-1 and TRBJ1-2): KAGVTQTPRYLIKTRGQQVTLSCSPISGHRSVSWYQQTPGQGLQFLFEYFSETQRNKGNFPGRFSGRQFSNSRSEMNVSTLELGDSALYLCASNIQPTGDYGYTFGSGTRLTVV.

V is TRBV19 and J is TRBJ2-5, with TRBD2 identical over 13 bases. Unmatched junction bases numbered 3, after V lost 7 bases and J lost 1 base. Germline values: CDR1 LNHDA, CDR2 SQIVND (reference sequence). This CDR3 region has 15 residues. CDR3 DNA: TGTGCCAGTACCGGGACTAGCGGGACCCAAGAGACCCAGTACTTC. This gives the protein CASTGTSGTQETQYF.

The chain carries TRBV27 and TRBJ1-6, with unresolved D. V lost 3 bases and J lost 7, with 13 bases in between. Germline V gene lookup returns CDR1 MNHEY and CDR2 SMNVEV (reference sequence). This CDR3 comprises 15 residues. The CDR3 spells CASSFRVVGNSPLHF. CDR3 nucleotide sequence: TGTGCCAGCAGTTTTCGGGTCGTCGGGAATTCACCCCTCCACTTT.

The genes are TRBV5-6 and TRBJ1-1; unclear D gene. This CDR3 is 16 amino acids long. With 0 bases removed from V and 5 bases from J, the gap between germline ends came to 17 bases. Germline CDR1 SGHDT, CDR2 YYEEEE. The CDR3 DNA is TGTGCCAGCAGCTTGGATCTGGTGCCCCGGGGAACTGAAGCTTTCTTT. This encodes CASSLDLVPRGTEAFF.

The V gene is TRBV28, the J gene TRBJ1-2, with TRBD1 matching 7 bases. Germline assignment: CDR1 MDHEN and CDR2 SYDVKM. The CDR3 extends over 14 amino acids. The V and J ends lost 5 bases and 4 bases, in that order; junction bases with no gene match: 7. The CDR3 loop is CASSPGQSIYGYTF. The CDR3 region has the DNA TGTGCCAGCAGTCCGGGACAGTCTATCTATGGCTACACCTTC.

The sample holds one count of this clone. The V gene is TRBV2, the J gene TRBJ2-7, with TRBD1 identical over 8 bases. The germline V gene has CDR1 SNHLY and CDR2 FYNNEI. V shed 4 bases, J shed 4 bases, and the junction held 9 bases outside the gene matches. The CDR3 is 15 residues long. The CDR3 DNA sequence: TGTGCCAGCAGTGCCACCGACAGGGGTCCATACGAGCAGTACTTC. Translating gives CASSATDRGPYEQYF.

The CDR3 DNA sequence: TGTGCCAGCAGCTCGACAGGGGTGACCGGGGAGCTGTTTTTT. This sequence encodes CASSSTGVTGELFF. The chain carries TRBV6-2 or TRBV6-3 and TRBJ2-2, with TRBD1 identical over 8 bases. CDR3 length: 14 residues. CDR1 is MNHEY, CDR2 SVGEGT, per germline. Germline trimming cut 6 bases from V and 5 bases from J; bases unmatched to any gene: 5.

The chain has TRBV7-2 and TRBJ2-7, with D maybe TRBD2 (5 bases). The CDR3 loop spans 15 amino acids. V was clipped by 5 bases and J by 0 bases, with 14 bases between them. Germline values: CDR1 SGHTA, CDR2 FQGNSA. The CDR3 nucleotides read TGTGCCAGCAGCCCGATGGGGAGCACCTCCTACGAGCAGTACTTC. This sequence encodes CASSPMGSTSYEQYF.

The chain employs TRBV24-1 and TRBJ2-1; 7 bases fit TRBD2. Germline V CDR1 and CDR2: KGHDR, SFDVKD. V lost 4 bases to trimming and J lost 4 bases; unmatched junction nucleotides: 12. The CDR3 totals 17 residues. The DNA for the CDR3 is TGTGCCACCAGTGAATTTCAAGCGGGATCGGCATACAATGAGCAGTTCTTC. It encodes CATSEFQAGSAYNEQFF.

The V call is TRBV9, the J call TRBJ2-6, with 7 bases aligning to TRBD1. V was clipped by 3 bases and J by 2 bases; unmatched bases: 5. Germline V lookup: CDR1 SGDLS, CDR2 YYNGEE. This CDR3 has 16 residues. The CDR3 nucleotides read TGTGCCAGCAGCGGAAGTACAGGGGCTGGGGCCAACGTCCTGACTTTC. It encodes CASSGSTGAGANVLTF.

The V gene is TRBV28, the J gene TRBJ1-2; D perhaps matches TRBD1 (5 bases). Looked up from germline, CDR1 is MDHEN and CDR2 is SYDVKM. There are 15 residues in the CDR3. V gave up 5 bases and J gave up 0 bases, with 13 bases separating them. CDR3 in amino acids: CASSPWTLANYGYTF. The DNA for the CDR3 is TGTGCCAGCAGTCCCTGGACATTAGCTAACTATGGCTACACCTTC.

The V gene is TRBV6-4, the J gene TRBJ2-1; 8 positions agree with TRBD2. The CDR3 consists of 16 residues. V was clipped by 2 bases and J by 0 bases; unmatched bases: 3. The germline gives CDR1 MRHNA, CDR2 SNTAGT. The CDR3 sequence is CASSDRAGDSYNEQFF. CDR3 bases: TGTGCCAGCAGTGACCGAGCGGGAGACTCCTACAATGAGCAGTTCTTC.

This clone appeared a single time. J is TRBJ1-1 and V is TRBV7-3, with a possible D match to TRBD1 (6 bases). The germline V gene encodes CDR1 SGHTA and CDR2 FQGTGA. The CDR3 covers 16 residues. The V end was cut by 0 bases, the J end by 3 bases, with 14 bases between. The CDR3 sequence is CASSLTDTGLDTEAFF. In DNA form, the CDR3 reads TGTGCCAGCAGCTTAACGGATACAGGGCTCGACACTGAAGCTTTCTTT.

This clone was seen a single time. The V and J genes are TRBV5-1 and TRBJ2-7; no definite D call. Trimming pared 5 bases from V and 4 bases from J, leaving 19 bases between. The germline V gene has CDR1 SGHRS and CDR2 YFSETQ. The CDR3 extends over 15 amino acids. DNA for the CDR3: TGCGCCAGCAGTGGCTCGATGGCGGCCCCTTACGAGCAGTACTTC. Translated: CASSGSMAAPYEQYF.

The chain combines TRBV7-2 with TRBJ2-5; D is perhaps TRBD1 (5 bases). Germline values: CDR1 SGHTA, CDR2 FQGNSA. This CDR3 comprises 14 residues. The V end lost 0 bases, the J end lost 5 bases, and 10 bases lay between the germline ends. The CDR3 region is CASSLAGLRETQYF. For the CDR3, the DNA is TGTGCCAGCAGCTTAGCGGGGCTTCGCGAGACCCAGTACTTC.

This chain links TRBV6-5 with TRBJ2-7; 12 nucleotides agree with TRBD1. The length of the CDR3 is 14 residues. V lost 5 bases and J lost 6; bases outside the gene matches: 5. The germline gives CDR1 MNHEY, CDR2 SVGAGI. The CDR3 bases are TGTGCCAGCAGTCCCGGGACAGGGGGCATCGAGCAGTACTTC. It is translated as CASSPGTGGIEQYF.

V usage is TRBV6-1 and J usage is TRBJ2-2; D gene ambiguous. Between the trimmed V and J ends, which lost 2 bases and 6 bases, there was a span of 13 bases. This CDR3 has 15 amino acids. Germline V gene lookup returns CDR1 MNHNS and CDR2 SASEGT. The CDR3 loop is CASSEIGEVSGELFF. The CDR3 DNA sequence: TGTGCCAGCAGTGAAATCGGTGAAGTCTCCGGGGAGCTGTTTTTT.

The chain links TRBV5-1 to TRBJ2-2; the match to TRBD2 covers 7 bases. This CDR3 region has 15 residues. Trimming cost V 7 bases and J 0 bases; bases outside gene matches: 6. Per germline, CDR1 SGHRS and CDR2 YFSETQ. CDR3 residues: CASGSLAANTGELFF. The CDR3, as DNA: TGCGCCAGCGGCTCGCTAGCGGCGAACACCGGGGAGCTGTTTTTT. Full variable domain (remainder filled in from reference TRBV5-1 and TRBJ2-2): KAGVTQTPRYLIKTRGQQVTLSCSPISGHRSVSWYQQTPGQGLQFLFEYFSETQRNKGNFPGRFSGRQFSNSRSEMNVSTLELGDSALYLCASGSLAANTGELFFGEGSRLTVL.

CDR3 in amino acids: CASTPTSRSYNEQFF. In nucleotides, the CDR3 is TGTGCCAGCACTCCGACTAGCCGCTCCTACAATGAGCAGTTCTTC. The chain recombines TRBV6-5 with TRBJ2-1; TRBD2 matches 7 bases. The junction had 6 bases not matched to a gene; V was cut back by 7 bases and J by 0 bases. Germline values: CDR1 MNHEY, CDR2 SVGAGI. The CDR3 length is 15 residues.

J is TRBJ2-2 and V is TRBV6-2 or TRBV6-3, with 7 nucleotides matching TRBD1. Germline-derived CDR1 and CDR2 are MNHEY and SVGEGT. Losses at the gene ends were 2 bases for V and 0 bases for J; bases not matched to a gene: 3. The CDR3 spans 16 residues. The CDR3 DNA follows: TGTGCCAGCAGTTACCGAGACAGGGCGAACACCGGGGAGCTGTTTTTT. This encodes CASSYRDRANTGELFF.

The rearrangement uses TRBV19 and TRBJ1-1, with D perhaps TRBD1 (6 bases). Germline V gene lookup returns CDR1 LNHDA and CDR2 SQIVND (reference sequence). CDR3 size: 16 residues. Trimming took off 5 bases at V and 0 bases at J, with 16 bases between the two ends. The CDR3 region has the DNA TGTGCCAGTAGTCGTAAGGGGGGGGCGGTGAACACTGAAGCTTTCTTT. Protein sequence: CASSRKGGAVNTEAFF.

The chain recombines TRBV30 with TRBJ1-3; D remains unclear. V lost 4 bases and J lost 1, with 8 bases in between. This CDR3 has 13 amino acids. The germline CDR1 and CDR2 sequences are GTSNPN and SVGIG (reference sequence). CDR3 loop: CAWTTRSGNTIYF. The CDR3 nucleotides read TGTGCCTGGACAACCCGGTCTGGAAACACCATATATTTT.

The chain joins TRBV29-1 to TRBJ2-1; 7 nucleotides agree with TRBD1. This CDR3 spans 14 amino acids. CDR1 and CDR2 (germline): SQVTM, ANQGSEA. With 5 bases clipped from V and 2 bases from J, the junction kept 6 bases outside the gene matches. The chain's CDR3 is CSVKGQATYNEQFF. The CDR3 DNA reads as TGCAGCGTTAAAGGACAGGCGACCTACAATGAGCAGTTCTTC.